This TCR beta chain stems from a study of blood T cells in healthy people across ages. Overall study findings and caveats: Both naive CD4+ cell counts and diversity were greater in long-lived donors than in aged donors.

The use of a sample-barcoded 5' primer and a J-beta primer mix characterized a second PCR of roughly 7 to 12 cycles. TCRdb redid the calling of the 5' RACE reads with MiXCR, one entry per CDR3 protein. The sample gives roughly 800,000 distinct CDR3 sequences, more than 45% of which show up once; approximately 21% is in the top ten. Note on this clonotype: As yet, its antigen is unknown.

PBMCs were isolated at a quantity of at least 7 million per sample. V was pared by 6 bases and J by 4 bases, with 15 bases between. CDR3 length: 14 residues. CDR1 and CDR2 from the germline V gene are SGHRS and YFSETQ. The clonotype comes from a man aged 30 to 39 in good health. Sample: blood. The rearrangement links TRBV5-1 to TRBJ2-3, with D perhaps assigned TRBD1 or TRBD2 (5 bases each). Written as DNA, the CDR3 is TGCGCCAGCACGGATAAGAGAGGGGCAGATACGCAGTATTTT. This codes for CASTDKRGADTQYF.